This T cell receptor beta chain comes out of a study of human CD4 T cells and Enterobacteriaceae (dated by TCRdb to about 2020). Study-level background: E. coli, K. pneumoniae, E. aerogenes, S. flexneri, S. sonnei, S. typhimurium and S. aureus were used as stimulating bacteria and were heat-inactivated after culture. General study outcomes and caveats: Enterobacteriaceae-reactive repertoires were polyclonal but contained fewer clonotypes than S. aureus- or M. tuberculosis-reactive repertoires, and they co-clustered together. Clonotypes shared across Enterobacteriaceae cultures accounted for about 26-49% of unique rearrangements but about 60-93% of templates, whereas sharing with control bacteria was rare.

V and J lose 4 bases and 3 bases, and a span of 5 bases separates them. The CDR3, from cysteine to phenylalanine, totals 12 residues. The CDR3 DNA has 36 bases and is translated from base 1. In the germline V gene, CDR1 corresponds to SNHLY and CDR2 to FYNNEI. Proliferating activated T cells were FACS-sorted as CFSE-low CD25+ ICOS+ cells after roughly 6-7 days. Sorted memory CD4+ T cells were CFSE-labeled and cultured at a 2:1 ratio with irradiated autologous monocytes pulsed with antigen. Memory CD4+ T cells were FACS-sorted on a FACSAria III to over 95% purity as all CD4+ cells other than CD45RA+CCR7+CD95- naive cells. Healthy donor blood was obtained from blood donation centers in Switzerland. Total CD4+ T cells and monocytes were enriched by positive selection with CD4 and CD14 magnetic microbeads. CD8+, CD14+, CD16+, CD56+, CD19+ and CD25-bright cells were excluded prior to sorting. Bacteria were heat-inactivated for about 2 hours at 60 degrees C and added at around 2 particles per monocyte, and M. tuberculosis lysate was used at 2.5 to 3.5 ug/ml. TCR Vbeta genes were sequenced from CFSE-low memory CD4+ T cells that proliferated after primary stimulation with Enterobacteriaceae or control bacteria. Each bacteria-reactive repertoire was analyzed in two to four different donors across two independent experiments. Isolation of peripheral blood mononuclear cells from donor blood was performed with Ficoll-Paque Plus.

As for this clone: It has no much larger one-base neighbor in the sample; base qualities were not kept.

Survey-level sequencing, with a detection sensitivity of one cell in 40,000, was applied to the CFSE-low antigen-reactive cultures. Genomic DNA was extracted from cell pellets with the QIAamp DNA Micro Kit, and its quantity and purity were checked by spectrophotometry. The immunoSEQ multiplex PCR assay was used to amplify TCR Vbeta CDR3 regions. Amplicons were sequenced on the Illumina HiSeq platform. Retrieved sequences were 87 nucleotides long and contained the CDR3 region. The source study handled its data this way. A unique productive TCR Vbeta nucleotide sequence was defined as a clonotype and was quantified by productive template frequency from ImmunoSEQ Analyzer V3.0. A threshold at the top 5th percentile of each frequency-ranked repertoire was used to define expanded clonotypes. Repertoire overlap was computed as Chao-Jaccard with the R package fossil and visualized by nonmetric multidimensional scaling with the R package MASS. Entries here come from immuneACCESS through TCRdb and include only in-frame sequences with V and J called. Some clones fail to appear in such tables; in the studies checked, an unresolved V gene covers under half of the shortfall, and the cause of the remainder is unknown. V, J and clone size reflect that table, while D and trimming were determined from the DNA. The sample table shows hundreds of clones, and roughly 51% are seen once. The leading ten clones occupy roughly 46% of the sample.

The chain is encoded by TRBV2 joined to TRBJ2-3, with no D gene named confidently. This TCR was recovered from a human donor in good health. Sequences were obtained from bacteria-reactive CD4+ T cells grown in culture. The sample's cell subset or site label is to be understood as: CFSE-low proliferating memory CD4 T cells sorted after in vitro stimulation with a heat-inactivated bacterium or M. tuberculosis lysate. The DNA reads TGTGCCAGCAGTGTTCGTACAGATACGCAGTATTTT. Its protein product is CASSVRTDTQYF.